Listed below are T cell receptor beta chains from one sample, sequenced in a study of T cells after somatic rescue of genetic block. Using immunoSEQ multiplex PCR, the repertoire was profiled, and TCRdb retains in-frame clones only, with some absent. The sample has 110,000 or so clones; about 89% are singletons. Material: peripheral blood mononuclear cells (PBMCs). Receptor source: a woman aged 18-30 years. CDR3s include the opening cysteine and the closing phenylalanine or tryptophan. D genes are given only for firm matches. Size values are once, few and many counts, or a class for expanded clones, and some rows have none.

TRBD1	TRBV2	TRBJ1-6	-	TGTGCCAGCAGTGAATTCTTAAGGGGGCGAAATTCACCCCTCCACTTT	CASSEFLRGRNSPLHF
-	TRBV28	TRBJ1-2	-	TGTGCCAGCAGAACCACCGGGGCCGGTCCCTATGGCTACACCTTC	CASRTTGAGPYGYTF
-	TRBV19	TRBJ2-1	-	TGTGCCAGTAGTACCTACACAGGGGGGGGTTACAATGAGCAGTTCTTC	CASSTYTGGGYNEQFF
-	TRBV28	TRBJ1-1	-	TGTGCCAGCAGTAGTCCGGGACGACAAGCTTTCTTT	CASSSPGRQAFF
TRBD1	TRBV5-1	TRBJ1-5	-	TGCGCCAGCAGCTTGGACAGGGGTGGACAGCCCCAGCATTTT	CASSLDRGGQPQHF
-	TRBV5-1	TRBJ2-5	-	TGCGCCAGCAGCTTGGGGGCAGGGGTCTCAGAGACCCAGTACTTC	CASSLGAGVSETQYF
-	TRBV13	TRBJ2-5	-	TGTGCCAGCAGCTTAGGAGCGGAGACCCAGTACTTC	CASSLGAETQYF
-	TRBV6-6	TRBJ1-1	-	TGTGCCTCCTGTTCGGTGAACACTGAAGCTTTCTTT	CASCSVNTEAFF
TRBD2	TRBV5-1	TRBJ2-5	-	TGCGCCAGCAGCTTTGCGGGGGATCAAGAGACCCAGTACTTC	CASSFAGDQETQYF
-	TRBV2	TRBJ1-4	few	TGTGCCAGCAGGGGGTTGGGGTCGGGTGAAAAACTGTTTTTT	CASRGLGSGEKLFF
-	TRBV10-2	TRBJ2-7	many	TGCGCCAGCAGTTGGAGCAGCCACGAGCAGTACTTC	CASSWSSHEQYF
-	TRBV29-1	TRBJ2-5	once	TGCAGCGTTGGGATAGGGGGAGAGACCCAGTACTTC	CSVGIGGETQYF
-	TRBV10-3	TRBJ1-2	-	TGTGCCATCAGTGAGTCGAATACAGGGCTCTATGGCTACACCTTC	CAISESNTGLYGYTF
-	TRBV2	TRBJ2-7	-	TGTGCCAGCAGGGTGGGTCCCCACTACTCCTACGAGCAGTACTTC	CASRVGPHYSYEQYF
-	TRBV11-3	TRBJ2-7	-	TGTGCCAGCAGCTTAACCGGGTCCTTCTACGAGCAGTACTTC	CASSLTGSFYEQYF
-	TRBV5-1	TRBJ1-1	once	TGCGCCAGCAGCTTGGAGGCGGACACTGAAGCTTTCTTT	CASSLEADTEAFF
-	TRBV11-3	TRBJ2-1	-	TGTGCCAGCAGCTTTCCGGGGGCAGGGGCCAGGAATGAGCAGTTCTTC	CASSFPGAGARNEQFF
-	TRBV7-9	TRBJ2-1	-	TGTGCCAGCAGCTTACCCCTACAGATCCACAATGAGCAGTTCTTC	CASSLPLQIHNEQFF
TRBD1	TRBV4-3	TRBJ1-3	-	TGCGCCAGCAGCCAAGCATACCGGGACAGCTCTGGAAACACCATATATTTT	CASSQAYRDSSGNTIYF
-	TRBV13	TRBJ2-5	-	TGTGCCAGCAGCTTACGGGCCTCGCAATTCGGCAGGTCCCCGACCCAGTACTTC	CASSLRASQFGRSPTQYF
-	TRBV4-3	TRBJ2-7	-	TGCGCCAGCAGCCAAGTTGTGGGGCAGCCAACGGGGCAGTACTTC	CASSQVVGQPTGQYF
TRBD1	TRBV14	TRBJ2-2	-	TGTGCCAGCAGCCAACTTCAGGGGGCAGGGGAAACCGGGGAGCTGTTTTTT	CASSQLQGAGETGELFF
TRBD1	TRBV27	TRBJ1-5	once	TGTGCCAGCAGCCCTGACAGGGGGCCTAATCAGCCCCAGCATTTT	CASSPDRGPNQPQHF
TRBD1	TRBV2	TRBJ1-1	-	TGTGCCAGCAGCCTACAGGGGGCCGACACTGAAGCTTTCTTT	CASSLQGADTEAFF
-	TRBV7-2	TRBJ2-1	-	TGTGCCAGCAGGGCCGGGACACCCGGTTACAATGAGCAGTTCTTC	CASRAGTPGYNEQFF
TRBD1	TRBV4-3	TRBJ1-2	-	TGCGCCAGCAGCCAAGATGGGACAGGGGGCCTCTATGGCTACACCTTC	CASSQDGTGGLYGYTF
-	TRBV2	TRBJ2-1	-	TGTGCCAGCAGTGAGCAACACCTCACCGCTTCGGGGCAGTTCTTC	CASSEQHLTASGQFF
TRBD1	TRBV7-3	TRBJ2-5	-	TGTGCCAGCAGCCCGGACAGGGGGCAAGAGACCCAGTACTTC	CASSPDRGQETQYF
TRBD1	TRBV2	TRBJ2-7	-	TGTGCCAGCAGGGGTGGACAGGGCTTGTACGAGCAGTACTTC	CASRGGQGLYEQYF
TRBD1	TRBV10-3	TRBJ2-5	-	TGTGCCACGACAGGGAATTTTGAGACCCAGTACTTC	CATTGNFETQYF
-	TRBV28	TRBJ2-1	once	TGTGCCAGCAGTTTATCTGGTAGCATCCAGTTCTTC	CASSLSGSIQFF